Presented here are 3 T cell receptor beta chains from one specimen sequenced in a study of monozygotic twins with inflammatory bowel disease. Each CDR3 protein gets one entry in TCRdb, which reprocessed the 5' RACE reads and gives no DNA. The sample spans about 300,000 distinct CDR3 sequences; the ten largest clones claim about 5%. The sample was blood. These receptors were obtained from a human donor with ulcerative colitis or Crohn's disease, or a healthy co-twin of an affected twin (not recorded which).

This rearrangement joins TRBV5-1 to TRBJ2-1; no DNA is available, so the TRBD2 call from TCRdb remains unchecked. Per the germline V gene, CDR1 is SGHRS and CDR2 is YFSETQ. The CDR3 has 14 amino acids. The CDR3 loop reads CASSSLAGEGEQFF. The full variable domain, completed using reference TRBV5-1 and TRBJ2-1, is KAGVTQTPRYLIKTRGQQVTLSCSPISGHRSVSWYQQTPGQGLQFLFEYFSETQRNKGNFPGRFSGRQFSNSRSEMNVSTLELGDSALYLCASSSLAGEGEQFFGPGTRLTVL.

CDR3 protein: CASSRDRPGNSPLHF. The rearrangement joins TRBV2 to TRBJ1-6; TCRdb's D call of TRBD1 is untestable without DNA. Germline lookup yields CDR1 SNHLY and CDR2 FYNNEI. The CDR3 is 15 amino acids.

The rearrangement links TRBV20-1 to TRBJ2-7; the TCRdb D gene call, TRBD1, has no DNA to confirm it. Germline CDR1 is DFQATT and CDR2 is SNEGSKA (reference sequence). The CDR3 is 15 residues long. The CDR3 region is CSASRTGRTTYEQYF.